The T cell receptor (beta chain) under discussion was sequenced for a study of T cell clonotyping in hematopoietic cell transplantation. Details on this clone: Its antigen is undetermined.

Study-wide findings and caveats: At the given depth, recipient repertoires were over 95% de novo clonotypes. Pathologically expanded recipient clonotypes increased progressively from day 30 to day 180 as diversity fell.

Blood collection times were about day -28 and days 30, 100, 180 posttransplant. TCRdb's table, derived via immunoSEQ multiplex PCR, lists solely in-frame clones and lacks some. The data hold roughly 3,700 clones, with around 79% observed a single time. The CDR3 has 17 residues. Unmatched junction bases numbered 11, after V lost 4 bases and J lost 0 bases. This clonotype originated in a female patient aged 50-59 years who had an allogeneic stem cell transplant from an unrelated donor, so the T cells may come from the graft donor. Some clones in this sample may be carry-over from other donors' samples. The sequencing used peripheral blood mononuclear cells, collected at the time of graft-versus-host disease after allogeneic stem cell transplant. The chain couples TRBV5-3 to TRBJ2-7; TRBD1 agrees at 9 bases. TRBV5-3 is known as an ORF, though its function is uncertain. The CDR3 reads CARSASQGQGTSYEQYF. Here the CDR3 DNA reads TGTGCCAGAAGCGCTTCCCAGGGACAGGGAACCTCCTACGAGCAGTACTTC.